These 9 T cell receptor beta chains originate from one sample sequenced in a study of blood T cell repertoires in COVID-19. Libraries were prepared by immunoSEQ multiplex PCR; TCRdb keeps only in-frame clonotypes and omits some of them. The data show about 400,000 clones, approximately 87% seen once. Sequenced sample: PBMCs or T cells enriched from blood (not recorded which). Receptors originate from a woman in her forties or fifties who had recovered from COVID-19.

V usage is TRBV28 and J usage is TRBJ1-2; tentative D call: TRBD1 (6 bases). This CDR3 is 14 amino acids long. The germline V gene encodes CDR1 MDHEN and CDR2 SYDVKM. Trimming left V 7 bases short and J 3 bases short, with 15 bases between. CDR3 DNA sequence: TGTGCCAGCACCGAGGGGGGGGAGCACTATGGCTACACCTTC. Amino acid sequence: CASTEGGEHYGYTF.

A single count supports this clone. This chain uses TRBV30 with TRBJ1-5; D not certain. The CDR3 loop spans 13 amino acids. Germline V CDR1 and CDR2: GTSNPN, SVGIG (reference sequence). V was clipped by 1 base and J by 4 bases, with 8 bases between them. The CDR3 protein is CAWSGTRNQPQHF. Here the CDR3 DNA reads TGTGCCTGGAGTGGCACGAGGAATCAGCCCCAGCATTTT.

The rearrangement links TRBV7-9 to TRBJ1-6, with TRBD1 as a possible D gene (6 bases). CDR1 is SEHNR, CDR2 FQNEAQ, per germline (reference sequence). Trimming pared 5 bases from V and 10 bases from J, leaving 21 bases between. The CDR3 extends over 16 amino acids. In DNA form, the CDR3 reads TGTGCCAGCAGCGACCTAAAAACAGGGATTGAGTCACCCCTCCACTTT. It is translated as CASSDLKTGIESPLHF.

This chain links TRBV5-1 with TRBJ1-4, with 10 bases aligning to TRBD1. Looked up from germline, CDR1 is SGHRS and CDR2 is YFSETQ. This CDR3 spans 17 amino acids. Trimming took 9 bases from V and 4 from J; bases not matched to a gene: 15. The CDR3 DNA reads as TGCGCCACCAAACCGGGCCTGACAGGGGGCGTTAATGAAAAACTGTTTTTT. Its translation is CATKPGLTGGVNEKLFF. The variable domain in full, with the rest retrieved from reference TRBV5-1 and TRBJ1-4, is KAGVTQTPRYLIKTRGQQVTLSCSPISGHRSVSWYQQTPGQGLQFLFEYFSETQRNKGNFPGRFSGRQFSNSRSEMNVSTLELGDSALYLCATKPGLTGGVNEKLFFGSGTQLSVL.

The J gene is TRBJ1-1, the V gene TRBV4-1, with a tentative D call TRBD1 (6 bases). Trimming removed 4 bases from V and 3 bases from J, with 21 bases in between. CDR1 MGHRA and CDR2 YSYEKL come from the germline V gene. The CDR3 is 17 residues long. CDR3 protein: CASSLTGQPSAYTEAFF. CDR3 sequence (DNA): TGCGCCAGCAGCCTGACGGGACAACCATCCGCGTACACTGAAGCTTTCTTT.

The chain carries TRBV12-3 or TRBV12-4 and TRBJ1-1; 7 bases are shared with TRBD1. Unmatched junction bases numbered 6, after V lost 3 bases and J lost 11 bases. The CDR3 totals 12 residues. The CDR3 loop is CASSLGTAYAFF. The CDR3 coding sequence is TGTGCCAGCAGTTTGGGGACAGCATATGCTTTCTTT.

The gene calls are TRBV9 and TRBJ1-6, with D maybe TRBD1 (6 bases). CDR3 size: 14 residues. V was pared by 9 bases and J by 4 bases, with 14 bases between. Germline CDR1 is SGDLS and CDR2 is YYNGEE. The CDR3 loop is CATQRGQYNSPLHF. In nucleotides, the CDR3 is TGTGCCACCCAAAGAGGACAGTATAATTCACCCCTCCACTTT. Complete variable domain (other parts from reference TRBV9 and TRBJ1-6): DSGVTQTPKHLITATGQRVTLRCSPRSGDLSVYWYQQSLDQGLQFLIQYYNGEERAKGNILERFSAQQFPDLHSELNLSSLELGDSALYFCATQRGQYNSPLHFGNGTRLTVT.

The V call is TRBV10-3, the J call TRBJ1-1; D uncertain. The CDR3 loop spans 12 amino acids. The V end lost 9 bases, the J end lost 1 base, and 9 bases lay between the germline ends. Germline V gene lookup returns CDR1 ENHRY and CDR2 SYGVKD. CDR3: CAIAGWNTEAFF. CDR3 nucleotide sequence: TGTGCCATTGCCGGGTGGAACACTGAAGCTTTCTTT.

The V and J genes are TRBV11-1 and TRBJ2-7; D is perhaps TRBD2 (6 bases). Germline CDR1 SGHAT, CDR2 FQDESV (reference sequence). The CDR3 consists of 14 residues. V was trimmed by 1 base and J by 1 base, leaving 8 bases between them. CDR3 sequence: CASSLERGSYEQYF. The CDR3 DNA reads as TGTGCCAGCAGCTTAGAACGGGGGTCCTACGAGCAGTACTTC.